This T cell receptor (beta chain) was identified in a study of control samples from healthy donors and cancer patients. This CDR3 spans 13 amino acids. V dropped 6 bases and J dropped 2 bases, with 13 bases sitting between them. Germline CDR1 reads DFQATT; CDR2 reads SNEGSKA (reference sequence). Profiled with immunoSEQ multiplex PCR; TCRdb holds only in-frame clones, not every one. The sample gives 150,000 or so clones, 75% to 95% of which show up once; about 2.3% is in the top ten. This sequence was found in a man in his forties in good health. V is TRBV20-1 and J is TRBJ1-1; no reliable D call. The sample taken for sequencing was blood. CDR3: CSASRSANTEAFF. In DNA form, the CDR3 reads TGCAGTGCGAGTAGGTCAGCAAACACTGAAGCTTTCTTT.